This is a list of T cell receptor beta chains from one sample in a study of read filtering for tumor transcriptome and immune sequencing. MiXCR, run by TCRdb on the reads, gives a single entry per CDR3 protein. Of about 39,000 distinct CDR3 sequences listed, roughly an eighth are singletons. Sequenced material: a population of CD138-negative cells sorted from bone marrow. All receptors derive from a donor aged 40 or over with multiple myeloma. CDR3s include the opening cysteine and the closing phenylalanine or tryptophan. The D gene is left open where the match is weak. The size of a clone is reported for some rows only, either as once, few or many, or as a class for expanded clones.

j_gene,abundance,d_gene,v_gene,CDR3aa,CDR3nt
TRBJ1-5,many,NA,TRBV27,CASSLGVGNQPQHF,TGTGCCAGCAGTTTAGGGGTAGGGAATCAGCCCCAGCATTTT
TRBJ2-3,many,TRBD2,TRBV7-2,CASSNSGRPTDTQYF,TGTGCCAGCAGCAATAGCGGGAGGCCCACAGATACGCAGTATTTT
TRBJ2-5,many,TRBD2,TRBV9,CASSAADAGGQETQYF,TGTGCCAGCAGCGCTGCGGATGCGGGGGGGCAAGAGACCCAGTACTTC
TRBJ1-1,many,NA,TRBV20-1,CSARGQTNTEAFF,TGCAGTGCTAGAGGACAAACGAACACTGAAGCTTTCTTT
TRBJ2-7,many,TRBD1,TRBV27,CASKGDRGNYEQYF,TGTGCCAGCAAGGGGGACAGGGGGAACTACGAGCAGTACTTC
TRBJ2-7,many,TRBD1,TRBV5-1,CASRQQGSSYEQYF,TGCGCCAGCAGACAACAGGGGAGCTCCTACGAGCAGTACTTC
TRBJ1-5,many,NA,TRBV28,CASSQGVRPQHF,TGTGCCAGCAGTCAAGGGGTCCGGCCCCAGCATTTT
TRBJ1-5,many,NA,TRBV5-1,CASSEGGAGQPQHF,TGCGCCAGCAGCGAGGGAGGGGCTGGTCAGCCCCAGCATTTT
TRBJ2-1,NA,NA,TRBV9,CASSRDSAYNEQFF,TGTGCCAGCAGTCGGGACTCCGCCTACAATGAGCAGTTCTTC
TRBJ1-6,many,NA,TRBV12-3/TRBV12-4,CASSPRTNSPLHF,TGTGCCAGCAGTCCGAGGACCAATTCACCCCTCCACTTT
TRBJ2-5,few,TRBD2,TRBV7-3,CASSSGLAGGQETQYF,TGTGCCAGCAGCTCCGGACTAGCGGGGGGACAAGAGACCCAGTACTTC
TRBJ2-1,many,NA,TRBV21-1,CASSKKSGLAGGDEQFF,TGTGCCAGCAGCAAAAAGTCGGGACTAGCGGGAGGGGATGAGCAGTTCTTC
TRBJ2-5,many,NA,TRBV5-1,CASSFGGGEQETQYF,TGCGCCAGCAGCTTCGGCGGGGGCGAGCAAGAGACCCAGTACTTC
TRBJ1-1,many,NA,TRBV5-1,CASSLAPRQAHLNTEAFF,TGCGCCAGCAGCTTGGCCCCCCGGCAGGCCCACTTGAACACTGAAGCTTTCTTT
TRBJ1-1,NA,TRBD1,TRBV12-3/TRBV12-4,CASTVTGRGTEAFF,TGTGCCAGCACCGTGACAGGGAGGGGCACTGAAGCTTTCTTT
TRBJ2-2,many,TRBD2,TRBV11-2,CASSSGLAGGRITGELFF,TGTGCCAGCAGCTCCGGACTAGCGGGAGGACGGATCACCGGGGAGCTGTTTTTT
TRBJ2-1,medium-sized,NA,TRBV28,CASSKSEQFF,TGTGCCAGCAGTAAGTCAGAGCAGTTCTTC
TRBJ1-4,many,NA,TRBV2,CASLLGQTGELFF,TGTGCCAGCCTTTTGGGGCAAACAGGAGAACTGTTTTTT
TRBJ1-1,many,TRBD1,TRBV5-1,CASSLDLRGTEAFF,TGCGCCAGCAGCTTGGACCTCAGGGGGACTGAAGCTTTCTTT
TRBJ2-2,many,NA,TRBV11-2,CASSWGPTGELFF,TGTGCCAGCAGCTGGGGGCCCACCGGGGAGCTGTTTTTT
TRBJ1-5,many,TRBD1,TRBV7-9,CASSTAGAGGVSNQPQHF,TGTGCCAGCAGCACGGCGGGGGCAGGGGGAGTTAGCAATCAGCCCCAGCATTTT
TRBJ2-5,many,NA,TRBV28,CASSEIGVRETQYF,TGTGCCAGCAGTGAGATAGGGGTTAGGGAGACCCAGTACTTC
TRBJ2-2,many,NA,TRBV24-1,CATGGGLGTGELFF,TGTGCCACTGGGGGGGGCCTTGGCACCGGGGAGCTGTTTTTT
TRBJ1-1,many,NA,TRBV29-1,CSGRGVFTEAFF,TGTAGCGGAAGGGGGGTGTTCACTGAAGCTTTCTTT
TRBJ2-5,many,NA,TRBV11-3,CASSYFAETQYF,TGTGCCAGCAGCTATTTTGCCGAGACCCAGTACTTC
TRBJ2-7,NA,TRBD1,TRBV12-5,CASGSTGSYEQYF,TGTGCTAGCGGTTCGACAGGGAGCTACGAGCAGTACTTC
TRBJ2-3,medium-sized,NA,TRBV5-6,CASSPAGSADTQYF,TGTGCCAGCAGCCCAGCAGGGAGCGCAGATACGCAGTATTTT
TRBJ1-5,many,TRBD1,TRBV2,CASSSDRDQPQHF,TGTGCCAGCAGTTCGGACAGGGATCAGCCCCAGCATTTT
TRBJ2-5,many,NA,TRBV20-1,CSARDLRVWYF,TGCAGTGCTAGAGATTTAAGGGTGTGGTACTTC
TRBJ2-2,many,NA,TRBV30,CAWDSLNTGELFF,TGTGCCTGGGACAGCCTGAACACCGGGGAGCTGTTTTTT
TRBJ1-1,many,NA,TRBV10-3,CAISGDSKGTEAFF,TGTGCCATCAGTGGGGATAGTAAGGGTACTGAAGCTTTCTTT
TRBJ2-1,medium-sized,TRBD1,TRBV7-8,CASSSNWGGQGAENEQFF,TGTGCCAGCAGCTCCAATTGGGGTGGCCAGGGGGCGGAGAATGAGCAGTTCTTC